The table lists the clone carrying this TCR beta chain with a few counts. CD4+CD45RO+CD25- cells were isolated as memory CD4+ T cells. Semi-nested PCR with Nested Universal Primer A followed constant-region reverse priming of full-length variable regions. From the 5' RACE reads, TCRdb called clonotypes with MiXCR, one entry per CDR3 protein. This table has about 42,000 distinct CDR3 sequences, roughly 31% appearing once. Germline CDR1 SGHTA, CDR2 FQGNSA. The CDR3 covers 13 residues. Trimming shortened V by 4 bases and J by 0 bases, and 7 bases separated the two germline ends. The sample was tumor-infiltrating memory CD4+ T cells sorted from the breast tumor. Documented subset: memory CD4+ T cells, CD4+CD45RO+CD25-. This chain uses TRBV7-2 with TRBJ2-7, with D possibly being TRBD2 (6 bases). The receptor's source is a female donor with breast cancer. The CDR3 region has the DNA TGTGCCAGCAGCTACGGGAGCTCCTACGAGCAGTACTTC. Its translation is CASSYGSSYEQYF.